This entry lists 29 T cell receptor beta chains sequenced from one sample in a study of blood T cells in healthy people across ages. For the second PCR, which ran for 7 to 11 cycles, a sample-barcoded 5' primer and a J-beta primer mix were used. TCRdb re-called the 5' RACE reads through MiXCR, storing one row per CDR3 protein. Of 760,000 or so distinct CDR3 sequences in the sample, 20% to 25% were seen once. This sample was shared with a second study, whose subject was T cells of mothers and their children.

Sequenced material: blood. The receptors were gathered from a boy younger than 18 in good health.

This clonotype was detected only a few times. The chain has TRBV7-2 and TRBJ2-5; 9 bases fit TRBD2. The length of the CDR3 is 16 residues. CDR1 is SGHTA, CDR2 FQGNSA, per germline. With 5 bases clipped from V and 1 base from J, the junction kept 8 bases outside the gene matches. The CDR3 coding sequence is TGTGCCAGCAGCGTGACCGGGACTAGCCTCCAAGAGACCCAGTACTTC. It is translated as CASSVTGTSLQETQYF.

This clonotype was recorded a few times. The V gene is TRBV2, the J gene TRBJ1-1; 7 nucleotides match TRBD1. V lost 8 bases to trimming and J lost 0 bases; unmatched junction nucleotides: 12. The CDR3 runs 16 residues. Germline V gene lookup returns CDR1 SNHLY and CDR2 FYNNEI. The CDR3 DNA follows: TGTGCCAGCGCCCCGGGACAGACAGTTCTGAACACTGAAGCTTTCTTT. This codes for CASAPGQTVLNTEAFF.

Details on this clonotype: At one boundary the junction diverges from the germline segment, which might be a read error. CDR3: CASSRPTLAGGLNGQFF. CDR3 nucleotide sequence: TGTGCCAGCAGCCGCCCAACTTTAGCGGGGGGGCTCAATGGGCAGTTCTTC. The genes are TRBV3-1 and TRBJ2-5; 11 bases match TRBD2. Matching the DNA end better, TRBJ2-1 makes the J call doubtful. CDR1 and CDR2 (germline): LGHDT, YNNKEL (reference sequence). The CDR3 is 17 residues long.

The V gene is TRBV29-1, the J gene TRBJ2-5; 13 nucleotides match TRBD2. The J call may be mistaken, given a closer DNA end match to TRBJ2-1. The CDR3 extends over 15 amino acids. Germline CDR1 reads SQVTM; CDR2 reads ANQGSEA. CDR3 protein: CSVAPTSGGINEQFF. The CDR3 DNA reads TGCAGCGTTGCCCCGACTAGCGGGGGGATCAATGAGCAGTTCTTC.

V is TRBV7-2 and J is TRBJ1-1; D gene uncertain. V shed 7 bases and J shed 2 bases, with 11 bases lying between them. The germline V gene has CDR1 SGHTA and CDR2 FQGNSA. The CDR3 contains 13 residues. CDR3 loop: CASTLRGNTEAFF. CDR3 sequence (DNA): TGTGCCAGCACCCTAAGAGGTAACACTGAAGCTTTCTTT.

This clonotype was recorded a few times. This chain links TRBV2 with TRBJ2-7; no clear D gene. V shed 10 bases and J shed 5 bases, with 15 bases lying between them. The CDR3 totals 12 residues. In germline, CDR1 is SNHLY, CDR2 FYNNEI. The CDR3 loop is CATSRLYHEQYF. DNA of the CDR3: TGTGCCACCTCTCGGCTCTATCACGAGCAGTACTTC. Drawing the rest from reference TRBV2 and TRBJ2-7, the complete variable domain is EPEVTQTPSHQVTQMGQEVILRCVPISNHLYFYWYRQILGQKVEFLVSFYNNEISEKSEIFDDQFSVERPDGSNFTLKIRSTKLEDSAMYFCATSRLYHEQYFGPGTRLTVT.

The rearrangement uses TRBV20-1 and TRBJ2-5; 7 bases map to TRBD2. The DNA matches TRBJ2-7 better at its end, which makes the J call doubtful. CDR3 length: 13 amino acids. Looked up from germline, CDR1 is DFQATT and CDR2 is SNEGSKA (reference sequence). Here the CDR3 reads CSVALADAYEQYF. The DNA for the CDR3 is TGCAGTGTAGCTCTAGCGGATGCCTACGAGCAGTACTTC.

This clonotype was seen a handful of times. This chain links TRBV6-2 or TRBV6-3 with TRBJ2-7, with TRBD2 matching 7 bases. Germline V gene data show CDR1 as MNHEY and CDR2 as SVGEGT. Germline trimming cut 5 bases from V and 5 bases from J; bases unmatched to any gene: 12. This CDR3 contains 15 residues. The CDR3 region has the DNA TGTGCCAGCAGTCCCCTCGCGGGAGAGGTCCACGAGCAGTACTTC. Amino acid sequence: CASSPLAGEVHEQYF.

The rearrangement joins TRBV2 to TRBJ2-5, with TRBD1 identical over 7 bases. The better agreement between TRBJ2-1 and the DNA end casts doubt on the J call. The CDR3 has 13 amino acids. The germline CDR1 and CDR2 sequences are SNHLY and FYNNEI. The CDR3 coding sequence is TGTGCCAGCAACAGGGGACCTTACAATGAGCAGTTCTTC. Protein sequence: CASNRGPYNEQFF.

This chain links TRBV29-1 with TRBJ2-1; 9 positions agree with TRBD2. CDR1 SQVTM and CDR2 ANQGSEA come from the germline V gene. This CDR3 is built from 14 residues. With 3 bases clipped from V and 4 bases from J, the junction kept 4 bases outside the gene matches. The CDR3 reads CSVDPTSGYNEQFF. The DNA for the CDR3 is TGCAGCGTTGACCCGACTAGCGGTTACAATGAGCAGTTCTTC.

The sample holds many counts of this clonotype. The chain is built from TRBV6-1 and TRBJ1-1, with 9 bases that match TRBD1. CDR1 is MNHNS and CDR2 is SASEGT in the germline V gene. The CDR3 has 13 residues. V trimming: 4 bases; J trimming: 5 bases; junction bases outside the gene matches: 2. The CDR3 loop reads CASSGDRVTEAFF. As DNA, the CDR3 is TGTGCCAGCAGTGGGGACAGGGTTACTGAAGCTTTCTTT.

Many counts were recorded for this clonotype. The chain couples TRBV7-2 to TRBJ2-7; possible D gene TRBD1, 5 bases. The germline gives CDR1 SGHTA, CDR2 FQGNSA. The V end lost 1 base, the J end lost 5 bases, and 9 bases lay between the germline ends. The CDR3 contains 13 residues. The CDR3 nucleotides are TGTGCCAGCAGCTTAGGGGGCAGGAACGAGCAGTACTTC. Protein sequence: CASSLGGRNEQYF.

The chain joins TRBV27 to TRBJ2-1; D unresolved. The CDR3 is 12 amino acids. Germline lookup yields CDR1 MNHEY and CDR2 SMNVEV (reference sequence). CDR3 DNA sequence: TGTGCTACGTGTGGGTATGGCACTGAGCAGTTCTTC. This translates into CATCGYGTEQFF.

The rearrangement links TRBV2 to TRBJ2-3; D possibly corresponds to TRBD1 (6 bases). Trimming took 10 bases from V and 15 from J, leaving 11 bases between them. The CDR3 is made up of 8 amino acids. Germline V gene lookup returns CDR1 SNHLY and CDR2 FYNNEI. The CDR3 DNA sequence: TGTGCCAACAGGGAACACTATTTT. It is translated as CANREHYF.

This clonotype occurred a few times. This chain connects TRBV5-1 to TRBJ2-1; no definite D call. The CDR3 runs 14 residues. Germline CDR1 and CDR2: SGHRS and YFSETQ. Trimming took off 2 bases at V and 6 bases at J, with 12 bases between the two ends. CDR3 nucleotides: TGCGCCAGCAGCTTCGACCCGGGCTCCAATGAGCAGTTCTTC. Translating it yields CASSFDPGSNEQFF.

This chain connects TRBV24-1 to TRBJ2-1; maybe TRBD2 (5 bases). The CDR3 sequence is 12 residues long. Trimming removed 4 bases at V and 10 bases at J, with 10 bases between. Germline V lookup: CDR1 KGHDR, CDR2 SFDVKD. CDR3 nucleotide sequence: TGTGCCACCAGTGACGCCAGGAGGGAGCAGTTCTTC. Its translation is CATSDARREQFF.

The V and J genes are TRBV20-1 and TRBJ1-3; TRBD1 matches at 9 bases. The CDR3 totals 17 residues. With V trimmed by 5 bases and J by 0 bases, 11 bases remained unmatched. Germline CDR1 DFQATT, CDR2 SNEGSKA (reference sequence). For the CDR3, the DNA is TGCAGTGCTCTGGACAGGGGAAATCCTAGCTCTGGAAACACCATATATTTT. Amino acid sequence: CSALDRGNPSSGNTIYF.

This clonotype was counted a few times. The CDR3 bases are TGTGCCAGCATGGCCTACTATGGCTACACCTTC. Translated, it gives CASMAYYGYTF. The genes are TRBV28 and TRBJ1-2; no firm D call. The CDR3 sequence is 11 residues long. Germline V gives CDR1 MDHEN, CDR2 SYDVKM. V was cut by 7 bases and J by 3 bases, with 6 bases left in between.

The chain employs TRBV11-2 and TRBJ2-1, with D possibly called TRBD1 or TRBD2 (6 bases each). The CDR3 sequence is 14 residues long. V was shortened by 0 bases and J by 10 bases, with 13 bases between the two germline ends. Germline CDR1 is SGHAT and CDR2 is FQNNGV. The CDR3 nucleotides are TGTGCCAGCAGCTTAGATGGGGGGCCGGGAGAGCAGTTCTTC. This gives the protein CASSLDGGPGEQFF.

This chain links TRBV6-2 or TRBV6-3 with TRBJ2-4; D is perhaps TRBD2 (5 bases). Trimming took 2 bases from V and 10 from J, leaving 9 bases between them. Germline loops: CDR1 MNHEY, CDR2 SVGEGT. The CDR3 loop spans 12 amino acids. This CDR3 reads CASSYPPGIQYF. CDR3 DNA: TGTGCCAGCAGTTACCCTCCGGGAATTCAGTACTTC.

This clonotype was counted between two and nine times. This chain connects TRBV29-1 to TRBJ2-4; 7 bases align to TRBD1. This CDR3 region has 13 residues. The germline V gene encodes CDR1 SQVTM and CDR2 ANQGSEA. Germline trimming cut 6 bases from V and 0 bases from J; bases unmatched to any gene: 2. CDR3 DNA sequence: TGCAGCGTGACAGGGCGAGCCAAAAACATTCAGTACTTC. Translation gives CSVTGRAKNIQYF.

This clonotype turned up a few times. The chain uses TRBV20-1 and TRBJ2-1; tentatively, D is TRBD1 or TRBD2 (6 bases each). The CDR3 sequence is 17 residues long. Trimming shortened V by 0 bases and J by 3 bases, and 18 bases separated the two germline ends. From germline, CDR1 is DFQATT and CDR2 SNEGSKA (reference sequence). This CDR3 reads CSARDLWGANIYNEQFF. For the CDR3, the DNA is TGCAGTGCTAGAGATTTGTGGGGGGCCAACATCTACAATGAGCAGTTCTTC.

The chain has TRBV12-3 or TRBV12-4 and TRBJ1-1; D unresolved. With 2 bases removed from V and 3 bases from J, the gap between germline ends came to 10 bases. The CDR3 runs 14 residues. In DNA form, the CDR3 reads TGTGCCAGCAGTTTACCGGGTTTGTACACTGAAGCTTTCTTT. It is translated as CASSLPGLYTEAFF.

The chain is built from TRBV20-1 and TRBJ1-4; D remains ambiguous. CDR1 DFQATT and CDR2 SNEGSKA come from the germline V gene (reference sequence). The V and J ends lost 3 bases and 4 bases respectively, with 12 bases between them. There are 14 residues in the CDR3. CDR3 bases: TGCAGTGCTAGGTCGCCTCTCGTTAATGAAAAACTGTTTTTT. Translating gives CSARSPLVNEKLFF.

This clonotype came up a few times. The chain combines TRBV7-2 with TRBJ1-1, with D possibly TRBD1 on 6 matching bases. V was trimmed by 8 bases and J by 3 bases, leaving 13 bases between them. Germline loops: CDR1 SGHTA, CDR2 FQGNSA. The CDR3 runs 13 residues. The CDR3 DNA reads TGTGCCAGCCGGACAGTTACTTACACTGAAGCTTTCTTT. This encodes CASRTVTYTEAFF.

This clonotype was seen a handful of times. The gene calls are TRBV3-1 and TRBJ1-6, with D maybe TRBD1 (5 bases). Between the trimmed V and J ends, which lost 2 bases and 9 bases, there was a span of 11 bases. Germline V gene lookup returns CDR1 LGHDT and CDR2 YNNKEL (reference sequence). The CDR3 covers 14 residues. The CDR3 loop is CASSQSQGGSPLHF. As DNA, the CDR3 is TGTGCCAGCAGCCAATCTCAGGGAGGTTCACCCCTCCACTTT.

The chain is built from TRBV4-1 and TRBJ2-1, with D hard to call. The V gene's germline CDR1 is MGHRA and CDR2 YSYEKL. V was clipped by 0 bases and J by 5 bases, with 11 bases between them. The CDR3 is 15 residues long. The chain's CDR3 is CASSQEANANNEQFF. The CDR3 DNA follows: TGCGCCAGCAGCCAAGAGGCTAACGCAAACAATGAGCAGTTCTTC.

This clonotype was seen a handful of times. This chain links TRBV15 with TRBJ1-5; D not resolved. Germline-derived CDR1 and CDR2 are LNHNV and YYDKDF (reference sequence). The CDR3 extends over 14 amino acids. Trimming cost V 7 bases and J 1 base, with 11 bases left between them. The CDR3 DNA sequence: TGTGCCACCACAGGACCGCTGAGCAATCAGCCCCAGCATTTT. It encodes CATTGPLSNQPQHF.

This clonotype appeared a few times. The chain employs TRBV7-8 and TRBJ2-7; 7 positions match TRBD1. The CDR3 runs to 17 residues. Germline CDR1 SGHVS, CDR2 FQNEAQ. Unmatched junction bases numbered 12, after V lost 2 bases and J lost 2 bases. The CDR3 DNA sequence: TGTGCCAGCAGCTTAACGGTTCGGGCAGGGGGTGCCTACGAGCAGTACTTC. This codes for CASSLTVRAGGAYEQYF.